This entry describes one T cell receptor beta chain. These data originate in a study of blood T cell repertoires in COVID-19. Study-level information: COVID-19 samples, acute and convalescent, were from the United States, Italy and Spain. PBMCs, B-cell-depleted T cells, or T cells were the source of the cDNA or gDNA that made up the material.

Study processing details: Using reference gene primer amplification, nucleated cell counts were estimated. The repertoire was sequenced with immunoSEQ multiplex PCR; TCRdb's copy has only in-frame clones and lacks some. V and J calls and clone size are given by that table; D and trimming were obtained from the DNA. The sample records about 76,000 clones, roughly 81% being singletons. V was clipped by 2 bases and J by 1 base, with 11 bases between them. Germline values: CDR1 ENHRY, CDR2 SYGVKD. CDR3 length: 15 amino acids. This receptor was obtained from a man in his sixties with COVID-19, enrolled during active disease. Sequenced input: peripheral blood. The V gene is TRBV10-3, the J gene TRBJ1-2, with a tentative D call TRBD1 (6 bases). Written as DNA, the CDR3 is TGTGCCATCAGTGAGCCGGGACATTTTAACTATGGCTACACCTTC. Translating it yields CAISEPGHFNYGYTF.